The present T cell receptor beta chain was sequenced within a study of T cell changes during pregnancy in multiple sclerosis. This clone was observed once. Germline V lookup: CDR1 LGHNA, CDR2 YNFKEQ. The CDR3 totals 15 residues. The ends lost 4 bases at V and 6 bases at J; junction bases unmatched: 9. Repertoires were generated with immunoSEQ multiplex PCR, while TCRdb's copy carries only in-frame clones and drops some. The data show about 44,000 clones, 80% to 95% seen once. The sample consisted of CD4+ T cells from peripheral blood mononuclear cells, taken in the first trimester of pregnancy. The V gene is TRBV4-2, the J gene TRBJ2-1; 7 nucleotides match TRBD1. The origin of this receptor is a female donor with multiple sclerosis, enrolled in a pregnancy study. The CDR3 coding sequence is TGTGCCAGCAGCCCTCGGACAGGCCCTACCAATGAGCAGTTCTTC. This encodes CASSPRTGPTNEQFF.